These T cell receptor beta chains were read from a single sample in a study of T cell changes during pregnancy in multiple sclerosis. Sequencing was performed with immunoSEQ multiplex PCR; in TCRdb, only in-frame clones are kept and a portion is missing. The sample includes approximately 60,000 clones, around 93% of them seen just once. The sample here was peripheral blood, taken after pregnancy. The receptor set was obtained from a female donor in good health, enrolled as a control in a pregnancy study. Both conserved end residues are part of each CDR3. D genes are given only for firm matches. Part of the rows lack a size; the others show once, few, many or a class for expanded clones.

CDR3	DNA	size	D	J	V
CASSTTDRVEKLFF	TGTGCCAGCAGTACCACGGACAGGGTGGAAAAACTGTTTTTT	once	TRBD1	TRBJ1-4	TRBV6-1
CASRRSSYNEQFF	TGTGCCAGCCGAAGGAGCTCCTACAATGAGCAGTTCTTC	once	.	TRBJ2-1	TRBV19
CASSLRETDTQYF	TGTGCCAGCAGCCTCCGAGAAACAGATACGCAGTATTTT	.	.	TRBJ2-3	TRBV5-4
CASSYSGTGGDTEAFF	TGTGCCAGCAGTTACTCAGGGACAGGGGGGGACACTGAAGCTTTCTTT	.	TRBD1	TRBJ1-1	TRBV6-6
CASSLGGTGTTEAFF	TGTGCCAGCAGCTTAGGTGGGACAGGGACCACTGAAGCTTTCTTT	.	TRBD1	TRBJ1-1	TRBV7-3
CASTLTLRSTEAFF	TGTGCCAGCACTCTTACCCTACGGTCCACTGAAGCTTTCTTT	.	.	TRBJ1-1	TRBV7-9
CATSRRLAGQETQYF	TGTGCCACCAGCAGAAGACTAGCGGGGCAAGAGACCCAGTACTTC	.	TRBD2	TRBJ2-5	TRBV15
CASSFSGSRDEQFF	TGTGCCAGCAGCTTCAGCGGGAGTAGGGATGAGCAGTTCTTC	.	TRBD2	TRBJ2-1	TRBV7-9
CASSPGGTEAFF	TGTGCCAGCAGCCCGGGGGGGACTGAAGCTTTCTTT	.	.	TRBJ1-1	TRBV11-3
CASSLTSGSADTQYF	TGTGCCAGCAGCTTAACTAGCGGGAGTGCAGATACGCAGTATTTT	.	TRBD2	TRBJ2-3	TRBV11-2
CSVTPVDRTGTEAFF	TGCAGCGTTACTCCGGTGGACAGGACGGGGACTGAAGCTTTCTTT	.	TRBD1	TRBJ1-1	TRBV29-1
CASRRAGPTDTQYF	TGTGCCAGCAGACGAGCGGGGCCCACAGATACGCAGTATTTT	once	TRBD2	TRBJ2-3	TRBV27
CASSQGGGAGNTIYF	TGTGCCAGCAGCCAAGGAGGAGGGGCTGGAAACACCATATATTTT	.	.	TRBJ1-3	TRBV4-2
CASSPDRVQETQYF	TGTGCCAGCTCTCCAGACAGGGTCCAAGAGACCCAGTACTTC	.	TRBD1	TRBJ2-5	TRBV18
CASSSGFAYGYTF	TGTGCCAGCAGTTCGGGTTTTGCTTATGGCTACACCTTC	once	.	TRBJ1-2	TRBV27
CASSIGLPREEDTQYF	TGTGCCAGTAGTATAGGACTCCCGAGGGAGGAGGATACGCAGTATTTT	.	.	TRBJ2-3	TRBV19
CSALRGDTQYF	TGCAGTGCATTGAGGGGGGATACGCAGTATTTT	once	.	TRBJ2-3	TRBV20-1
CASSLAGRNEQFF	TGCGCCAGCAGCTTGGCCGGGAGGAATGAGCAGTTCTTC	.	TRBD2	TRBJ2-1	TRBV5-1
CASSQRTGQETQYF	TGTGCCAGCAGCCAGAGGACAGGACAAGAGACCCAGTACTTC	.	TRBD1	TRBJ2-5	TRBV4-2
CAWSVSVGVGYTF	TGTGCCTGGAGTGTATCGGTCGGGGTCGGCTACACCTTC	.	.	TRBJ1-2	TRBV30
CASSQTRETEQYF	TGTGCCAGCAGCCAAACACGGGAAACCGAGCAGTACTTC	.	.	TRBJ2-7	TRBV7-3
CASSLVATSETQYF	TGTGCCAGCAGCTTAGTAGCCACGTCGGAGACCCAGTACTTC	.	.	TRBJ2-5	TRBV11-3
CASSLGPYGELNEQFF	TGTGCCAGCAGCTTAGGGCCCTATGGGGAGTTGAATGAGCAGTTCTTC	.	.	TRBJ2-1	TRBV7-3
CASSPTIGPGEQYF	TGTGCCAGCAGCCCCACCATCGGCCCGGGTGAGCAGTACTTC	.	.	TRBJ2-7	TRBV7-2
CASSQGSTGELFF	TGCGCCAGCAGCCAGGGGTCCACCGGGGAGCTGTTTTTT	.	.	TRBJ2-2	TRBV5-1
CASSFGLAGTDTQYF	TGTGCCAGCAGCTTCGGGTTAGCGGGGACAGATACGCAGTATTTT	.	TRBD2	TRBJ2-3	TRBV5-8
CAWSGGNEKLFF	TGTGCCTGGAGTGGCGGGAATGAAAAACTGTTTTTT	.	.	TRBJ1-4	TRBV30
CASRRTGSTDTQYF	TGTGCCAGCAGGAGGACGGGGAGCACAGATACGCAGTATTTT	.	.	TRBJ2-3	TRBV14
CAWRQGTQETQYF	TGTGCCTGGAGACAGGGAACCCAAGAGACCCAGTACTTC	.	.	TRBJ2-5	TRBV30
CASGLWGGRVTEAFF	TGTGCTAGTGGTTTGTGGGGGGGGAGAGTCACTGAAGCTTTCTTT	few	.	TRBJ1-1	TRBV12-5
CASSQGNPAGGTGELFF	TGCGCCAGCAGCCAGGGAAACCCTGCGGGGGGGACCGGGGAGCTGTTTTTT	.	TRBD2	TRBJ2-2	TRBV4-1
CAISMRADFKDTQYF	TGTGCCATCAGTATGAGGGCAGACTTCAAAGATACGCAGTATTTT	.	.	TRBJ2-3	TRBV10-3